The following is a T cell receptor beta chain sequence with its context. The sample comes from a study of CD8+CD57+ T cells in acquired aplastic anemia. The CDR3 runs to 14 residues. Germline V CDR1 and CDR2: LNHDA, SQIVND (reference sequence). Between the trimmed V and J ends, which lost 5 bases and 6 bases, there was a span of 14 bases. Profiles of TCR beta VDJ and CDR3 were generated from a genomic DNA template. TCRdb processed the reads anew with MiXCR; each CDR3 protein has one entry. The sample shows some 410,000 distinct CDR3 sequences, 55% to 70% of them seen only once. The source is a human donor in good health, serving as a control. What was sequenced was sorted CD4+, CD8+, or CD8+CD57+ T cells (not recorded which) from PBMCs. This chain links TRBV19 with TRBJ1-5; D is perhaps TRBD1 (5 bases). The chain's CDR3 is CASSGEGYGQPQHF. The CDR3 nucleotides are TGTGCCAGTAGTGGGGAGGGGTATGGTCAGCCCCAGCATTTT.